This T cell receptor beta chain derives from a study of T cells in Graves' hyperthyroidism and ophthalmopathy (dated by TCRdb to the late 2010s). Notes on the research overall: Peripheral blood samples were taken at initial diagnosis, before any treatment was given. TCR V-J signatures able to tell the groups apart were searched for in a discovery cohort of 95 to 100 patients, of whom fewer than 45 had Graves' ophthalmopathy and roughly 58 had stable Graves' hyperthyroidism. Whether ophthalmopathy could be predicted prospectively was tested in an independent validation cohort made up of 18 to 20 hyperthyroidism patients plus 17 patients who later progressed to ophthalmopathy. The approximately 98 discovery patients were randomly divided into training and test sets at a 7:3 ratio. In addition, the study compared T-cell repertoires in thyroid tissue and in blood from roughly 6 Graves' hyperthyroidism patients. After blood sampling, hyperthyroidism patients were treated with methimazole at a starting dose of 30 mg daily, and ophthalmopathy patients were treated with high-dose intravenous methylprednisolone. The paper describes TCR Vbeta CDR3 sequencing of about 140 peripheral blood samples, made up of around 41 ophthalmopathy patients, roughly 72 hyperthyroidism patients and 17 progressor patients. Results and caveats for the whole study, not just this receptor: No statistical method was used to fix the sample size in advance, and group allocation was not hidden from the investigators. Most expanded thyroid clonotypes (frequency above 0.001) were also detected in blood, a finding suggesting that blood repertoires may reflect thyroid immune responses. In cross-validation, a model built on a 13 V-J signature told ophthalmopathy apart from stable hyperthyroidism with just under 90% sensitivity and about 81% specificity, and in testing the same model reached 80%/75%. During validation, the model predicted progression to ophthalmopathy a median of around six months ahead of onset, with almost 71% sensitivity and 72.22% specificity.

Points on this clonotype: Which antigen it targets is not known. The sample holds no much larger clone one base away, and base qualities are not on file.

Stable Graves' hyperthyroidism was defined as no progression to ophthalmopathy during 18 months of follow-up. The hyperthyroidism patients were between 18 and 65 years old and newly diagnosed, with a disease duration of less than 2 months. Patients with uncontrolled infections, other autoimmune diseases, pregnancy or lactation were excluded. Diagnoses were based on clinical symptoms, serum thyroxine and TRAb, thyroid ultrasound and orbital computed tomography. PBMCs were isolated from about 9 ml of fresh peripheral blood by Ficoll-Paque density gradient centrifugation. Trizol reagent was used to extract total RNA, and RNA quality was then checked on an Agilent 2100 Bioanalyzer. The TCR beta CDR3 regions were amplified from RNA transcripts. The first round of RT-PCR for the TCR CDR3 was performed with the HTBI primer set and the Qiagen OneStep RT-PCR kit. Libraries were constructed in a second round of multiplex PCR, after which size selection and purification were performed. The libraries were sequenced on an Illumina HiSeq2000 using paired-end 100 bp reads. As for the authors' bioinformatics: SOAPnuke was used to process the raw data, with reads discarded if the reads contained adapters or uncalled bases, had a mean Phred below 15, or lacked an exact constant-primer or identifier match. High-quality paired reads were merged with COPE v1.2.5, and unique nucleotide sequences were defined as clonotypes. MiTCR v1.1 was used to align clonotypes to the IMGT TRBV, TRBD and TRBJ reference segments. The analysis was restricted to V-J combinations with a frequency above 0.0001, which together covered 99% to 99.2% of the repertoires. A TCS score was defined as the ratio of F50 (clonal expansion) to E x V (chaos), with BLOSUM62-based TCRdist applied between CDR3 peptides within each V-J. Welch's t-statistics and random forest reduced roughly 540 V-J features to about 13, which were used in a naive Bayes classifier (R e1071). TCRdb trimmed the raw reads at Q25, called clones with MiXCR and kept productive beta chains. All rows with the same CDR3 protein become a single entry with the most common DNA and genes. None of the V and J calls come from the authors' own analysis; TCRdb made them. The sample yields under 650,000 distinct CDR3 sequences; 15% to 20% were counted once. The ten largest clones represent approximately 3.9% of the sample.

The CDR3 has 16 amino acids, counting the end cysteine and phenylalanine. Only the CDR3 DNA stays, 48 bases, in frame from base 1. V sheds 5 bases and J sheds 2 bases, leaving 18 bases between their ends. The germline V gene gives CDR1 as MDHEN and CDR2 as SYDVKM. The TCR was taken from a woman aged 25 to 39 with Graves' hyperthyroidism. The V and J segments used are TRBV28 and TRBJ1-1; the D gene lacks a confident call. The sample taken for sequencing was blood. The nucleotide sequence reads TGTGCCAGCAGTCCCATTTCCCCCCGGAGAAACACTGAAGCTTTCTTT. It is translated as CASSPISPRRNTEAFF.